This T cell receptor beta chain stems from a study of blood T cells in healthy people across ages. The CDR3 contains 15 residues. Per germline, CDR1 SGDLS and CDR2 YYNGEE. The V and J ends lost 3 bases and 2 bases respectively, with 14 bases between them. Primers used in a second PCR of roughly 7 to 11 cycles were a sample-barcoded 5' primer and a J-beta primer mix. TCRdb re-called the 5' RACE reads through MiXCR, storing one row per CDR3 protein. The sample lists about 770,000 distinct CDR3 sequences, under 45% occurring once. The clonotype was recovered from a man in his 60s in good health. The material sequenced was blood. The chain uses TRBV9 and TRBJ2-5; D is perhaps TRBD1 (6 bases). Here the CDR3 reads CASSGGDRRQETQYF. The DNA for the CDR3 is TGTGCCAGCAGCGGAGGAGACAGGAGGCAAGAGACCCAGTACTTC.